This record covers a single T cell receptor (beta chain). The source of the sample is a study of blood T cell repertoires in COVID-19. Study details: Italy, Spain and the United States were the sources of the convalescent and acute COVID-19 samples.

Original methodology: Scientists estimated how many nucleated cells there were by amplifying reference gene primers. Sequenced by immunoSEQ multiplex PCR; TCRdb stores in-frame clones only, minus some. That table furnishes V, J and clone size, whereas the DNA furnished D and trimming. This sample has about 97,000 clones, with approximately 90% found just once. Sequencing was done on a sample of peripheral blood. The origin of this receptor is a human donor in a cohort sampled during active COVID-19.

The DNA for the CDR3 is TGTGCCAGCACCCCGTCAGGTCTGTACGAGCAGTACTTC. Encoded protein: CASTPSGLYEQYF. J is TRBJ2-7 and V is TRBV28; D not resolved. The CDR3 sequence is 13 residues long. The V end was cut by 7 bases, the J end by 4 bases, with 14 bases between. In germline, CDR1 is MDHEN, CDR2 SYDVKM.